A selection of T cell receptor beta chains follows, all from one sample in a study of blood T cell repertoires in COVID-19. TCRdb's copy holds only in-frame clones and misses some; the assay was immunoSEQ multiplex PCR. The sample lists 95,000 to 150,000 clones, about 90% occurring once. The specimen sequenced was peripheral blood. The receptors here all came from a woman between 70 and 85 years old with acute or convalescent COVID-19. Both conserved end residues are part of each CDR3. D genes are given only for firm matches.

d_call v_call cdr3_aa
TRBD1 TRBV19 CASSISNRGRNEQFF
TRBD2 TRBV3-1/TRBV3-2 CASSQPGLESYEQYF
TRBD1 TRBV7-8 CASSPIDRVNTGELFF
- TRBV28 CASSLDALVNTEAFF
- TRBV5-4 CASSLGGRATEAFF
TRBD1 TRBV19 CASSIPSGTGDQPQHF
TRBD1 TRBV6-5 CASSLSTGADTEAFF
- TRBV24-1 CATSDTDRSYEQYF
- TRBV2 CASSEAGYNQPQHF
TRBD1 TRBV2 CASSAPVGQGYSNQPQHF
- TRBV7-9 CASTSVYEQYF
TRBD2 TRBV28 CATNGGFTDTQYF
- TRBV3-1/TRBV3-2 CASSEQVFHGYTF
- TRBV29-1 CSVAMAAALNYGYTF
- TRBV27 CASRAPIQETQYF
- TRBV2 CASSERDMVNTGELFF
TRBD1 TRBV30 CAWSPGQGPNSPLHF
TRBD1 TRBV9 CASSAGQVPNEKLFF
TRBD1 TRBV19 CASGTGFWDTEAFF
- TRBV27 CASSLLSGNTEAFF
TRBD1 TRBV28 CASSLYGQVNQPQHF
- TRBV29-1 CSTRRSSYEQYF
- TRBV2 CASSERGETQYF
- TRBV28 CASSPGASITEAFF
- TRBV30 CAWSKLSSYEQYF
TRBD1 TRBV10-2 CASSLGQGDRQPQHF
TRBD1 TRBV18 CASSPDRALVPGYTF
- TRBV12-2 CASRPGGTGGTTWDQPQHF
- TRBV9 CASSVEAIEDTEAFF
TRBD2 TRBV4-1 CASSRTSGETQYF
- TRBV4-1 CASSQGSLPWGEGYGYTF
- TRBV2 CASSQVQGNTGELFF